This TCR beta chain emerged from a study of blood T cell repertoires in COVID-19. CDR3 length: 16 residues. The germline V gene encodes CDR1 LGHNA and CDR2 YNFKEQ. The ends lost 1 base at V and 2 bases at J; junction bases unmatched: 4. Sequenced by immunoSEQ multiplex PCR; TCRdb stores in-frame clones only, minus some. The sample shows more than 120,000 clones, roughly 88% of them seen only once. In its sample, this clone was seen a few times. Source material: peripheral blood. V is TRBV4-2 and J is TRBJ1-2; 10 nucleotides line up with TRBD1. This TCR was recovered from a human donor in a cohort sampled during active COVID-19. CDR3 in DNA: TGTGCCAGCAGCCAAGCTCCGGGACAGGGGAACTATGGCTACACCTTC. This translates into CASSQAPGQGNYGYTF.